This T cell receptor (beta chain) was sequenced for a study of PD-L1 blockade in urothelial cancer (dated by TCRdb to 2016 to 2017). Concerning the study at large: Every patient began therapy in about 2014 and was given atezolizumab 1,200 mg intravenously every 3 weeks. Twenty-five of 29 patients were males with bladder-origin urothelial cancer, and about 65% of the roughly 30 reported a prior smoking history. Patients had an ECOG performance status of 0 or 1 and had received between 0 and 3 prior chemotherapy regimens. Blood samples were analyzed at two time points: 3 weeks after treatment start (second dose) and 6 weeks after treatment start. A median of roughly 140,000 T cells and some 84,000 unique TCRs was obtained from blood samples, and a median clonality of 0.080 was observed. An exploratory multi-omic analysis was conducted of the somatic, immune and clinical correlates of response to PD-L1 blockade with atezolizumab in urothelial cancer. Pretreatment tumor samples and matched peripheral blood, collected serially before and after atezolizumab treatment, underwent TCR sequencing. Durable clinical benefit was defined as progression-free survival longer than 6 months, and TCR features were also tested against progression-free and overall survival. In the same patients, pretreatment tumors underwent whole exome sequencing and RNA sequencing in addition to TCR sequencing. Durable clinical benefit was achieved by nine patients and was not achieved by 20 patients. Pretreatment blood TCR-seq was available for 30 or so patients, at least one posttreatment blood collection was obtained for some 25 patients, and tumor TCR-seq was available for some 25 patients. Points the paper makes about the study in general: Small sample size (n ≈ 29) and many exploratory analyses mean the results are intended to be hypothesis-generating. Patients with durable benefit showed greater expansion of tumor-associated TCR clones in peripheral blood 3 weeks after starting treatment (n ≈ 20, p = 0.022). A pretreatment peripheral blood TCR clonality below the median was linked to improved progression-free and overall survival.

V was cut back by 4 bases and J by 0 bases, leaving a gap of 8 bases between them. CDR1 and CDR2 (SGHKS, YYEKEE) derive from the germline V gene (reference sequence). From cysteine to phenylalanine, the CDR3 is 13 amino acids long. Only CDR3 DNA remains: 39 bases, in frame from the first base. A total of under 35 patients with locally advanced or metastatic urothelial carcinoma, treated at Memorial Sloan Kettering on a trial protocol, made up the cohort. Peripheral blood mononuclear cells were collected pretreatment and during treatment, at between 1 and 8 total time points per patient. The Qiagen DNeasy Blood extraction kit was used to purify genomic DNA from total PBMCs and tumor samples. PBMCs were collected pretreatment and during treatment, and were isolated and stored as previously described. Each PCR received spiked-in synthetic TCR analog templates so that absolute template abundance could be estimated from read counts. Using the immunoSEQ assay, TCRbeta CDR3 regions were amplified from genomic DNA with bias-controlled V and J gene primers. Sequencing of rearranged TCRbeta segments was performed at approximately 20X coverage. The original methods were these. Clustering was used to correct sequencing errors, and CDR3s were annotated against IMGT to assign V, D and J genes. Only productive TCRbeta rearrangements were used in downstream analyses, excluding out-of-frame or stop-codon sequences. Clonality was calculated as one minus the Shannon entropy normalized by the log of the number of unique productive sequences. Fisher's exact test with Benjamini-Hochberg correction, at a threshold of adjusted p below 0.01, was used to find clones that differed between time points or between blood and tumor. Not all clones reach the TCRdb copy of this immuneACCESS table, which keeps in-frame sequences only. Checked studies attribute under half of the gap to unresolved V genes and leave the rest unexplained. For V, J and clone size, that table is used; D and trimming come from the DNA. Recorded for this sample are 50,000 or so clones; 70% to 85% of them occurred a single time. Around 3.6% of the sample belongs to the ten largest clones.

As a fraction of the sample, this clone is medium-sized (0.01 to 0.1%). There is no known antigen for this receptor. No much larger clonotype is one base removed from it; base qualities were not supplied. The V and J genes are TRBV5-5 and TRBJ2-7; there is no confident call for the D gene. This clonotype originated in a man in his sixties or seventies with urothelial cancer. The sequenced sample was PBMCs, obtained around atezolizumab (anti-PD-L1) treatment. The CDR3 corresponds to CASSTYVSYEQYF. The nucleotides are TGTGCCAGCAGCACATATGTCTCCTACGAGCAGTACTTC.